The 26 T cell receptor beta chains below were found in one sample sequenced in a study of beta chain features in type 1 diabetes. Expressed TCRB transcripts were sequenced because the entire RNA isolate underwent reverse transcription. Produced via immunoSEQ multiplex PCR; TCRdb's table is partial and in-frame only. This table holds 400,000 to 600,000 clones, approximately 31% found once. The sequenced sample consisted of naive CD4+ T cells from blood. These TCRs come from a man between 18 and 29 years old in good health.

As concerns this clone: The junction shows a germline mismatch at one end, possibly a read error. The chain joins TRBV7-9 to TRBJ2-7, with TRBD1 matching 7 bases. This CDR3 region has 12 residues. Germline V gene data show CDR1 as SEHNR and CDR2 as FQNEAQ (reference sequence). The CDR3 bases are TGTGCCAGCAGCAAAGAGGACAGGCCCCCTGTATTC. As protein: CASSKEDRPPVF. The whole variable domain, filled in from reference TRBV7-9 and TRBJ2-7, reads DTGVSQNPRHKITKRGQNVTFRCDPISEHNRLYWYRQTLGQGPEFLTYFQNEAQLEKSRLLSDRFSAERPKGSFSTLEIQRTEQGDSAMYLCASSKEDRPPVFGPGTRLTVT.

This clone was recorded a few times. The rearrangement joins TRBV29-1 to TRBJ1-3; D may be TRBD1 (5 bases). This CDR3 comprises 13 residues. The germline CDR1 and CDR2 sequences are SQVTM and ANQGSEA. V was shortened by 1 base and J by 2 bases, with 6 bases between the two germline ends. CDR3 loop: CSVEAGAGNTIYF. CDR3 DNA sequence: TGCAGCGTTGAAGCGGGGGCTGGAAACACCATATATTTT.

The sample holds a few counts of this clone. This chain uses TRBV27 with TRBJ2-1, with 12 bases identical to TRBD2. Per germline, CDR1 MNHEY and CDR2 SMNVEV (reference sequence). V lost 2 bases to trimming and J lost 9 bases; unmatched junction nucleotides: 5. The length of the CDR3 is 15 residues. Written as DNA, the CDR3 is TGTGCCAGCAGTTTAACCGGACTAGCGGGAAGTGAGCAGTTCTTC. Translation gives CASSLTGLAGSEQFF.

This clone was seen only a few times. V is TRBV25-1 and J is TRBJ2-7; D call uncertain. The CDR3 is 13 amino acids. V lost 3 bases, J lost 2 bases, and 8 bases lay in between. The germline V gene encodes CDR1 MGHDK and CDR2 SYGVNS. The CDR3 loop is CASSDVGTYEQYF. The CDR3 bases are TGTGCCAGCAGTGACGTGGGGACCTACGAGCAGTACTTC.

This clone has only a few counts. This chain connects TRBV5-1 to TRBJ2-3; D ambiguous. The CDR3 consists of 16 residues. V dropped 1 base and J dropped 0 bases, with 12 bases sitting between them. Germline V CDR1 and CDR2: SGHRS, YFSETQ. Written as DNA, the CDR3 is TGCGCCAGCAGCTTGTATCCTACCTCTAGCACAGATACGCAGTATTTT. It is translated as CASSLYPTSSTDTQYF.

This clone was observed a handful of times. The rearrangement links TRBV29-1 to TRBJ2-7, with 11 bases that match TRBD2. Losses at the gene ends were 2 bases for V and 4 bases for J; bases not matched to a gene: 7. Germline V lookup: CDR1 SQVTM, CDR2 ANQGSEA. The CDR3 has 15 amino acids. For the CDR3, the DNA is TGCAGCGTTGAATGGCTAGCGGGAGGAGCGTACGAGCAGTACTTC. It is translated as CSVEWLAGGAYEQYF.

This clone has a handful of counts. The V gene is TRBV15, the J gene TRBJ2-5; D gene unclear. Germline assignment: CDR1 LNHNV and CDR2 YYDKDF (reference sequence). The CDR3 totals 16 residues. V lost 0 bases, J lost 5 bases, and 16 bases lay in between. CDR3 nucleotide sequence: TGTGCCACCAGCAGAGATATCGGCCCCGGGCGGGAGACCCAGTACTTC. Translated, it gives CATSRDIGPGRETQYF.

The chain joins TRBV27 to TRBJ1-5; a weak D match, TRBD1 (6 bases). CDR1 and CDR2 from the germline V gene are MNHEY and SMNVEV (reference sequence). The CDR3 spans 18 residues. Trimming shortened V by 7 bases and J by 2 bases, and 24 bases separated the two germline ends. The CDR3 protein is CASTKKGDMGIRNQPQHF. In DNA, the CDR3 is TGTGCCAGCACCAAGAAGGGGGATATGGGGATACGCAATCAGCCCCAGCATTTT.

V usage is TRBV30 and J usage is TRBJ2-5, with D uncertain. Germline CDR1 GTSNPN, CDR2 SVGIG (reference sequence). This CDR3 is built from 13 residues. V was shortened by 3 bases and J by 5 bases, with 13 bases between the two germline ends. Written as DNA, the CDR3 is TGTGCCTGGAGCCGCGAGGTGAGGGAGACCCAGTACTTC. It encodes CAWSREVRETQYF.

This clone has just a few counts. The CDR3 DNA reads as TGTGCCAGCAGCTTAGGACTAGGAGGCAATGAGCAGTTCTTC. It codes for CASSLGLGGNEQFF. The rearrangement joins TRBV7-8 to TRBJ2-1; D is perhaps TRBD2 (6 bases). Germline values: CDR1 SGHVS, CDR2 FQNEAQ. The CDR3 is made up of 14 amino acids. Trimming took 1 base from V and 6 from J, leaving 10 bases between them.

This clone was found once. V and J are TRBV2 and TRBJ2-3, with D perhaps matching TRBD2 (6 bases). The CDR3 is 14 residues long. V lost 7 bases to trimming and J lost 10 bases, with 21 bases between them. Germline V gene sequence: CDR1 SNHLY, CDR2 FYNNEI. The CDR3 bases are TGTGCCAGCATCAGGGACTTTCAAGGTCAAGCGCAGTATTTT. This codes for CASIRDFQGQAQYF.

The V and J genes are TRBV9 and TRBJ1-1; D gene unclear. The V end was cut by 7 bases, the J end by 0 bases, with 10 bases between. This CDR3 has 13 residues. Germline V gene lookup returns CDR1 SGDLS and CDR2 YYNGEE. CDR3 protein: CASGQAMNTEAFF. CDR3 DNA: TGTGCCAGCGGGCAGGCGATGAACACTGAAGCTTTCTTT.

The chain joins TRBV5-1 to TRBJ2-3; D may be TRBD2 (6 bases). The ends were cut back, 0 bases at V and 2 bases at J, with 13 bases in the middle. Germline CDR1 reads SGHRS; CDR2 reads YFSETQ. This CDR3 spans 16 amino acids. The CDR3 reads CASSLEPGEVTDTQYF. The DNA for the CDR3 is TGCGCCAGCAGCTTGGAACCTGGGGAGGTCACAGATACGCAGTATTTT.

The chain links TRBV18 to TRBJ2-1, with 8 bases lining up with TRBD2. This CDR3 has 15 amino acids. Germline V gene lookup returns CDR1 KGHSH and CDR2 LQKENI. After removal of 4 bases from V and 2 bases from J, the junction contained 4 bases not matched to a gene. The CDR3 region is CASSQREKPYNEQFF. Here the CDR3 DNA reads TGTGCCAGCTCACAGCGGGAGAAACCCTACAATGAGCAGTTCTTC.

This clone has a handful of counts. J is TRBJ2-7 and V is TRBV9; D is uncertain. V was shortened by 0 bases and J by 2 bases, with 12 bases between the two germline ends. Germline CDR1 is SGDLS and CDR2 is YYNGEE. This CDR3 region has 15 residues. The CDR3 here is CASSVGVVNTYEQYF. In DNA, the CDR3 is TGTGCCAGCAGCGTAGGGGTCGTTAACACCTACGAGCAGTACTTC. Variable domain in full (rest from reference TRBV9 and TRBJ2-7): DSGVTQTPKHLITATGQRVTLRCSPRSGDLSVYWYQQSLDQGLQFLIQYYNGEERAKGNILERFSAQQFPDLHSELNLSSLELGDSALYFCASSVGVVNTYEQYFGPGTRLTVT.

This clone was picked up a small number of times. The V gene is TRBV7-3, the J gene TRBJ2-1, with TRBD1 identical over 9 bases. Germline V gene sequence: CDR1 SGHTA, CDR2 FQGTGA. Trimming removed 5 bases from V and 4 bases from J; junction bases left unmatched: 6. The CDR3 extends over 15 amino acids. CDR3 amino acids: CASSPGQGRYNEQFF. The CDR3, as DNA: TGTGCCAGCAGCCCGGGACAGGGAAGATACAATGAGCAGTTCTTC.

The chain joins TRBV23-1 to TRBJ1-1; D not resolved. TRBV23-1 is noted as an ORF with a role that remains uncertain. V was clipped by 2 bases and J by 1 base, with 14 bases between them. The CDR3 is made up of 16 amino acids. The CDR3 DNA is TGCGCCAGCAGTCAAAAACCCCTCGGTCCGAACACTGAAGCTTTCTTT. This encodes CASSQKPLGPNTEAFF.

This clone was picked up a small number of times. The chain joins TRBV4-2 to TRBJ2-7; tentatively, D is TRBD2 (5 bases). V dropped 1 base and J dropped 0 bases, with 7 bases sitting between them. This CDR3 has 14 amino acids. The germline V gene encodes CDR1 LGHNA and CDR2 YNFKEQ. CDR3 amino acids: CASSQGEYSYEQYF. CDR3 DNA sequence: TGTGCCAGCAGCCAAGGGGAGTACTCCTACGAGCAGTACTTC.

This clone was counted only a few times. Other DNA sequences in the sample encode the same CDR3. The V gene is TRBV30, the J gene TRBJ2-3; D not certain. This CDR3 has 11 amino acids. The V end was cut by 4 bases, the J end by 4 bases, with 6 bases between. Germline V gene data show CDR1 as GTSNPN and CDR2 as SVGIG (reference sequence). For the CDR3, the DNA is TGTGCCTGGACTGTCTCAGATACGCAGTATTTT. Translated: CAWTVSDTQYF.

This chain connects TRBV10-3 to TRBJ1-2, with D unresolved. Deletions cut 0 bases from V and 4 bases from J, with 12 bases between. This CDR3 comprises 15 residues. The V gene's germline CDR1 is ENHRY and CDR2 SYGVKD. The CDR3 loop reads CAISESGFGRYGYTF. For the CDR3, the DNA is TGTGCCATCAGTGAGTCGGGATTCGGTCGCTATGGCTACACCTTC.

Only a few counts were recorded for this clone. The chain has TRBV29-1 and TRBJ1-4; D is unclear. The CDR3 consists of 13 residues. With 7 bases removed from V and 8 bases from J, the gap between germline ends came to 17 bases. Germline-derived CDR1 and CDR2 are SQVTM and ANQGSEA. The CDR3 coding sequence is TGCAGCGCGAGACCTCCAAACGGGGAAAAACTGTTTTTT. This gives the protein CSARPPNGEKLFF.

The chain has TRBV10-3 and TRBJ2-5; tentative D call: TRBD2 (6 bases). The length of the CDR3 is 13 residues. Trimming pared 7 bases from V and 1 base from J, leaving 10 bases between. In germline, CDR1 is ENHRY, CDR2 SYGVKD. CDR3 in DNA: TGTGCCATCACCAGGGACTTCCAAGAGACCCAGTACTTC. Amino acids: CAITRDFQETQYF.

This clone was detected a few times. The V and J genes are TRBV30 and TRBJ1-3; 7 nucleotides align to TRBD1. The J segment lost 0 bases and the V segment lost 7 bases, leaving 3 bases of the junction unmatched. The CDR3 runs to 13 residues. Germline lookup yields CDR1 GTSNPN and CDR2 SVGIG (reference sequence). CDR3 sequence (DNA): TGTGCCTTGGGACAGAACTCTGGAAACACCATATATTTT. The encoded protein is CALGQNSGNTIYF. Variable domain in full (rest from reference TRBV30 and TRBJ1-3): SQTIHQWPATLVQPVGSPLSLECTVEGTSNPNLYWYRQAAGRGLQLLFYSVGIGQISSEVPQNLSASRPQDRQFILSSKKLLLSDSGFYLCALGQNSGNTIYFGEGSWLTVV.

This chain connects TRBV25-1 to TRBJ2-7; the D gene is possibly TRBD2 (5 bases). Trimming left V 6 bases short and J 7 bases short, with 13 bases between. The CDR3 contains 12 residues. Germline CDR1 MGHDK, CDR2 SYGVNS. CDR3 nucleotide sequence: TGTGCCAGCAGCCCTACCACGGGGGAGCAGTACTTC. This encodes CASSPTTGEQYF.

This clone turned up a few times. V and J are TRBV30 and TRBJ1-1; no definite D call. The germline CDR1 and CDR2 sequences are GTSNPN and SVGIG (reference sequence). The V and J ends lost 0 bases and 4 bases respectively, with 9 bases between them. The CDR3 length is 13 residues. This CDR3 reads CAWSVEQVTEAFF. In DNA form, the CDR3 reads TGTGCCTGGAGTGTAGAGCAGGTCACTGAAGCTTTCTTT.

V gene TRBV2 combines with J gene TRBJ1-2; TRBD1 might be the D (5 bases). V was clipped by 4 bases and J by 4 bases, with 7 bases between them. Germline CDR1 reads SNHLY; CDR2 reads FYNNEI. There are 12 residues in the CDR3. CDR3 sequence: CASSGQFYGYTF. The CDR3 nucleotides read TGTGCCAGCAGTGGACAGTTCTATGGCTACACCTTC.